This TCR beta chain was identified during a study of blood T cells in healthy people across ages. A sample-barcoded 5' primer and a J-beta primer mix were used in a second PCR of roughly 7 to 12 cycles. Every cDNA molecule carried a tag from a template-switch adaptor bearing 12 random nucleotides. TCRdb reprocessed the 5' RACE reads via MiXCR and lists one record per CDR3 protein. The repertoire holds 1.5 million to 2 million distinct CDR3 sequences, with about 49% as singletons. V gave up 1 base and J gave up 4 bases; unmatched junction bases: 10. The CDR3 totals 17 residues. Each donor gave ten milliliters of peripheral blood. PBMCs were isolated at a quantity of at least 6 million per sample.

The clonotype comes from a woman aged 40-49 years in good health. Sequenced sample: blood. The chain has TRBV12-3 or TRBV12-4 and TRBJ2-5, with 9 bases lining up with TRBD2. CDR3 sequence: CASSLGRAGGPGETQYF. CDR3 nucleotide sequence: TGTGCCAGCAGTTTAGGGCGTGCGGGGGGGCCGGGAGAGACCCAGTACTTC.